The rows below give T cell receptor beta chains drawn from one sample of a study of blood T cell repertoires in COVID-19. The protocol was immunoSEQ multiplex PCR, while the TCRdb copy is restricted to in-frame clones and leaves out a portion. The table has approximately 70,000 clones, 70% to 90% seen once. The sequencing input was peripheral blood. The source of these receptors is a human donor in a cohort sampled during active COVID-19. Each CDR3 is given with its conserved first and last residue. A D gene is named only where the DNA matches it firmly. Where a row states a size, it is once, few, many or the class of an expanded clone; other rows omit it.

D gene: TRBD2
J gene: TRBJ2-3
CDR3 length: 14
clone size: few
V gene: TRBV2
CDR3 protein: CASSGTSGTDTQYF
CDR3 DNA: TGTGCCAGCAGTGGGACTAGCGGCACAGATACGCAGTATTTT

D gene: TRBD1
J gene: TRBJ2-2
CDR3 length: 15
clone size: .
V gene: TRBV5-1
CDR3 protein: CASSLDGDRARELFF
CDR3 DNA: TGCGCCAGCAGCTTGGATGGGGACAGGGCGAGGGAGCTGTTTTTT

D gene: .
J gene: TRBJ2-2
CDR3 length: 16
clone size: .
V gene: TRBV6-1
CDR3 protein: CASSEVLGATTGELFF
CDR3 DNA: TGTGCCAGCAGTGAGGTCCTCGGAGCGACGACCGGGGAGCTGTTTTTT

D gene: .
J gene: TRBJ2-3
CDR3 length: 13
clone size: .
V gene: TRBV28
CDR3 protein: CASSLSSTDTQYF
CDR3 DNA: TGTGCCAGCAGTTTATCTTCCACAGATACGCAGTATTTT

D gene: .
J gene: TRBJ2-5
CDR3 length: 16
clone size: .
V gene: TRBV5-1
CDR3 protein: CASRAWGSQGLETQYF
CDR3 DNA: TGCGCCAGCAGAGCTTGGGGTTCCCAGGGGTTAGAGACCCAGTACTTC

D gene: TRBD2
J gene: TRBJ2-1
CDR3 length: 15
clone size: .
V gene: TRBV6-4
CDR3 protein: CASSEGLGSYNEQFF
CDR3 DNA: TGTGCCAGCAGTGAGGGACTAGGATCCTACAATGAGCAGTTCTTC

D gene: .
J gene: TRBJ2-2
CDR3 length: 15
clone size: many
V gene: TRBV7-9
CDR3 protein: CASTEAGVGTGELFF
CDR3 DNA: TGTGCCAGCACCGAGGCAGGGGTTGGAACCGGGGAGCTGTTTTTT

D gene: TRBD2
J gene: TRBJ2-7
CDR3 length: 18
clone size: .
V gene: TRBV7-2
CDR3 protein: CASSLVSGTSGRANEQYF
CDR3 DNA: TGTGCCAGCAGCCTTGTATCCGGGACTAGCGGGAGGGCCAACGAGCAGTACTTC

D gene: .
J gene: TRBJ2-5
CDR3 length: 13
clone size: .
V gene: TRBV29-1
CDR3 protein: CSGTRTVQETQYF
CDR3 DNA: TGCAGCGGTACTCGGACAGTCCAAGAGACCCAGTACTTC

D gene: TRBD1
J gene: TRBJ2-1
CDR3 length: 15
clone size: .
V gene: TRBV5-1
CDR3 protein: CASSAGQGAYNEQFF
CDR3 DNA: TGCGCCAGCAGCGCAGGCCAGGGGGCTTACAATGAGCAGTTCTTC

D gene: .
J gene: TRBJ2-3
CDR3 length: 11
clone size: once
V gene: TRBV19
CDR3 protein: CASSLRDTQYF
CDR3 DNA: TGTGCCAGTAGTCTCCGGGATACGCAGTATTTT

D gene: TRBD1
J gene: TRBJ1-5
CDR3 length: 16
clone size: .
V gene: TRBV6-1
CDR3 protein: CASSEVWTGANQPQHF
CDR3 DNA: TGTGCCAGCAGTGAAGTTTGGACAGGGGCCAATCAGCCCCAGCATTTT

D gene: .
J gene: TRBJ2-3
CDR3 length: 15
clone size: .
V gene: TRBV2
CDR3 protein: CAITTGTLPADTQYF
CDR3 DNA: TGTGCCATAACAACCGGGACTCTCCCAGCAGATACGCAGTATTTT

D gene: TRBD2
J gene: TRBJ2-5
CDR3 length: 15
clone size: .
V gene: TRBV7-9
CDR3 protein: CASSRGLGVWQTQYF
CDR3 DNA: TGTGCCAGCAGCCGCGGACTAGGAGTTTGGCAGACCCAGTACTTC

D gene: .
J gene: TRBJ2-3
CDR3 length: 14
clone size: .
V gene: TRBV24-1
CDR3 protein: CAVGQEGMGDTQYF
CDR3 DNA: TGTGCCGTTGGCCAGGAGGGGATGGGGGATACGCAGTATTTT

D gene: .
J gene: TRBJ2-5
CDR3 length: 13
clone size: .
V gene: TRBV11-3
CDR3 protein: CASSLGERGTQYF
CDR3 DNA: TGTGCCAGCAGCTTAGGCGAAAGAGGGACCCAGTACTTC

D gene: TRBD2
J gene: TRBJ2-7
CDR3 length: 17
clone size: .
V gene: TRBV27
CDR3 protein: CASSLSGLAGGSYEQYF
CDR3 DNA: TGTGCCAGCAGTTTATCGGGACTAGCGGGAGGCTCCTACGAGCAGTACTTC

D gene: TRBD1
J gene: TRBJ1-2
CDR3 length: 15
clone size: .
V gene: TRBV28
CDR3 protein: CASSSQGAAQYGYTF
CDR3 DNA: TGTGCCAGCAGTTCTCAGGGGGCCGCACAGTATGGCTACACCTTC

D gene: .
J gene: TRBJ2-3
CDR3 length: 13
clone size: once
V gene: TRBV9
CDR3 protein: CASSVGGKDTQYF
CDR3 DNA: TGTGCCAGCAGCGTAGGAGGGAAAGATACGCAGTATTTT

D gene: TRBD1
J gene: TRBJ1-1
CDR3 length: 15
clone size: .
V gene: TRBV9
CDR3 protein: CASSVGTGGNTEAFF
CDR3 DNA: TGTGCCAGCAGCGTAGGGACAGGAGGGAACACTGAAGCTTTCTTT

D gene: .
J gene: TRBJ2-5
CDR3 length: 13
clone size: .
V gene: TRBV9
CDR3 protein: CASSVGWAETQYF
CDR3 DNA: TGTGCCAGCAGCGTAGGATGGGCGGAGACCCAGTACTTC

D gene: .
J gene: TRBJ2-1
CDR3 length: 13
clone size: .
V gene: TRBV6-5
CDR3 protein: CASTWTLYNEQFF
CDR3 DNA: TGTGCCAGCACTTGGACTCTTTACAATGAGCAGTTCTTC

D gene: .
J gene: TRBJ1-4
CDR3 length: 14
clone size: .
V gene: TRBV5-1
CDR3 protein: CASGSGETNEKLFF
CDR3 DNA: TGCGCCAGCGGCAGCGGGGAAACTAATGAAAAACTGTTTTTT

D gene: .
J gene: TRBJ1-1
CDR3 length: 14
clone size: .
V gene: TRBV10-3
CDR3 protein: CAISASAMNTEAFF
CDR3 DNA: TGTGCCATCAGTGCGTCAGCTATGAACACTGAAGCTTTCTTT

D gene: TRBD1
J gene: TRBJ2-6
CDR3 length: 17
clone size: .
V gene: TRBV5-1
CDR3 protein: CASSLDRDSPWANVLTF
CDR3 DNA: TGCGCCAGCAGCTTGGACCGGGACAGTCCCTGGGCCAACGTCCTGACTTTC

D gene: TRBD1
J gene: TRBJ2-1
CDR3 length: 15
clone size: .
V gene: TRBV7-9
CDR3 protein: CASSRGQGSYNEQFF
CDR3 DNA: TGTGCCAGCAGCCGGGGACAGGGGTCCTACAATGAGCAGTTCTTC

D gene: TRBD2
J gene: TRBJ2-2
CDR3 length: 17
clone size: .
V gene: TRBV28
CDR3 protein: CASSLARLATNTGELFF
CDR3 DNA: TGTGCCAGCAGTCTCGCCCGACTAGCGACTAACACCGGGGAGCTGTTTTTT

D gene: .
J gene: TRBJ2-3
CDR3 length: 14
clone size: .
V gene: TRBV28
CDR3 protein: CASALGDFTDTQYF
CDR3 DNA: TGTGCCAGCGCCCTAGGAGATTTCACAGATACGCAGTATTTT

D gene: .
J gene: TRBJ2-2
CDR3 length: 18
clone size: few
V gene: TRBV7-9
CDR3 protein: CASSSGTIFQENTGELFF
CDR3 DNA: TGTGCCAGCAGCTCAGGAACCATATTCCAGGAGAACACCGGGGAGCTGTTTTTT

D gene: TRBD1
J gene: TRBJ1-3
CDR3 length: 18
clone size: .
V gene: TRBV4-1
CDR3 protein: CASSQDPGGRSSGNTIYF
CDR3 DNA: TGCGCCAGCAGCCAAGATCCAGGGGGACGGAGCTCTGGAAACACCATATATTTT

D gene: .
J gene: TRBJ1-5
CDR3 length: 14
clone size: .
V gene: TRBV11-2
CDR3 protein: CASSAANSNQPQHF
CDR3 DNA: TGTGCCAGCAGCGCCGCGAATAGCAATCAGCCCCAGCATTTT

D gene: TRBD1
J gene: TRBJ2-1
CDR3 length: 17
clone size: .
V gene: TRBV15
CDR3 protein: CATSNTGGGIPHNEQFF
CDR3 DNA: TGTGCCACCAGCAACACAGGGGGAGGTATCCCCCACAATGAGCAGTTCTTC

D gene: .
J gene: TRBJ2-4
CDR3 length: 14
clone size: .
V gene: TRBV3-1/TRBV3-2
CDR3 protein: CASSQEWGPAIQYF
CDR3 DNA: TGTGCCAGCAGCCAAGAATGGGGGCCGGCCATTCAGTACTTC

D gene: TRBD1
J gene: TRBJ1-2
CDR3 length: 17
clone size: .
V gene: TRBV7-2
CDR3 protein: CASSQSRDSEFNYGYTF
CDR3 DNA: TGTGCCAGCAGCCAGTCTCGGGACAGCGAATTTAACTATGGCTACACCTTC

D gene: .
J gene: TRBJ2-7
CDR3 length: 13
clone size: .
V gene: TRBV6-5
CDR3 protein: CASSYQFSYEQYF
CDR3 DNA: TGTGCCAGCAGTTATCAATTTTCCTACGAGCAGTACTTC

D gene: .
J gene: TRBJ1-3
CDR3 length: 14
clone size: once
V gene: TRBV18
CDR3 protein: CASSPNSSGNTIYF
CDR3 DNA: TGTGCCAGCTCACCGAATAGCTCTGGAAACACCATATATTTT

D gene: TRBD2
J gene: TRBJ2-7
CDR3 length: 15
clone size: .
V gene: TRBV5-4
CDR3 protein: CASSSSAGGDYEQYF
CDR3 DNA: TGTGCCAGCAGCTCATCAGCGGGAGGAGACTACGAGCAGTACTTC

D gene: .
J gene: TRBJ2-1
CDR3 length: 16
clone size: .
V gene: TRBV6-5
CDR3 protein: CASSYSGQPFYNEQFF
CDR3 DNA: TGTGCCAGCAGTTACTCGGGGCAACCCTTTTACAATGAGCAGTTCTTC

D gene: TRBD1
J gene: TRBJ2-7
CDR3 length: 15
clone size: .
V gene: TRBV6-5
CDR3 protein: CASSAPGQGWNEQYF
CDR3 DNA: TGTGCCAGCAGCGCACCGGGACAGGGTTGGAACGAGCAGTACTTC

D gene: TRBD2
J gene: TRBJ2-7
CDR3 length: 16
clone size: .
V gene: TRBV5-1
CDR3 protein: CASSPSPRTSVYEQYF
CDR3 DNA: TGCGCCAGCAGCCCTTCCCCCAGGACTAGCGTCTACGAGCAGTACTTC

D gene: TRBD1
J gene: TRBJ1-3
CDR3 length: 15
clone size: .
V gene: TRBV6-5
CDR3 protein: CASRQGAVRGNTIYF
CDR3 DNA: TGTGCCAGCAGACAGGGGGCCGTTCGAGGAAACACCATATATTTT

D gene: .
J gene: TRBJ2-7
CDR3 length: 14
clone size: .
V gene: TRBV14
CDR3 protein: CASSPTDGFYEQYF
CDR3 DNA: TGTGCCAGCAGCCCGACAGACGGCTTCTACGAGCAGTACTTC

D gene: TRBD1
J gene: TRBJ1-2
CDR3 length: 17
clone size: .
V gene: TRBV3-1/TRBV3-2
CDR3 protein: CASSHFKTGTGAGGYTF
CDR3 DNA: TGTGCCAGCAGCCACTTTAAAACCGGGACAGGGGCTGGCGGCTACACCTTC

D gene: .
J gene: TRBJ1-1
CDR3 length: 11
clone size: .
V gene: TRBV3-1/TRBV3-2
CDR3 protein: CASSQGEEAFF
CDR3 DNA: TGTGCCAGCAGCCAGGGGGAGGAGGCTTTCTTT

D gene: TRBD2
J gene: TRBJ2-5
CDR3 length: 16
clone size: .
V gene: TRBV27
CDR3 protein: CASSFLLAGGPETQYF
CDR3 DNA: TGTGCCAGCAGTTTCTTACTAGCGGGAGGGCCGGAGACCCAGTACTTC

D gene: .
J gene: TRBJ2-3
CDR3 length: 16
clone size: .
V gene: TRBV6-1
CDR3 protein: CASSEYVGASTDTQYF
CDR3 DNA: TGTGCCAGCAGTGAATATGTAGGGGCGAGCACAGATACGCAGTATTTT

D gene: .
J gene: TRBJ1-5
CDR3 length: 15
clone size: once
V gene: TRBV5-1
CDR3 protein: CASSLTGYSNQPQHF
CDR3 DNA: TGCGCCAGCAGCTTGACAGGGTATAGCAATCAGCCCCAGCATTTT

D gene: TRBD2
J gene: TRBJ2-5
CDR3 length: 18
clone size: .
V gene: TRBV28
CDR3 protein: CATRGGNGLAGPQETQYF
CDR3 DNA: TGTGCCACCCGAGGGGGCAATGGACTAGCGGGACCCCAAGAGACCCAGTACTTC

D gene: .
J gene: TRBJ2-5
CDR3 length: 10
clone size: .
V gene: TRBV2
CDR3 protein: CASRVEGHYF
CDR3 DNA: TGTGCCAGCCGGGTGGAGGGGCATTACTTC

D gene: TRBD1
J gene: TRBJ1-2
CDR3 length: 13
clone size: .
V gene: TRBV5-4
CDR3 protein: CASSLDRGGYTSF
CDR3 DNA: TGTGCCAGCAGCTTGGACAGGGGCGGCTACACCTCCTTC

D gene: TRBD1
J gene: TRBJ1-6
CDR3 length: 15
clone size: .
V gene: TRBV28
CDR3 protein: CASSEVQGGASPLHF
CDR3 DNA: TGTGCCAGCAGTGAAGTCCAGGGGGGAGCTTCACCCCTCCACTTT

D gene: .
J gene: TRBJ2-7
CDR3 length: 12
clone size: .
V gene: TRBV7-2
CDR3 protein: CASSSTGPEQYF
CDR3 DNA: TGTGCCAGCAGCTCCACAGGACCCGAGCAGTACTTC

D gene: .
J gene: TRBJ1-2
CDR3 length: 12
clone size: .
V gene: TRBV6-6
CDR3 protein: CASSPGSEGYTF
CDR3 DNA: TGTGCCAGCAGTCCAGGGTCGGAAGGCTACACCTTC

D gene: TRBD1
J gene: TRBJ2-1
CDR3 length: 15
clone size: .
V gene: TRBV6-5
CDR3 protein: CASRLQTGGYNEQFF
CDR3 DNA: TGTGCCAGCAGATTACAAACAGGGGGCTACAATGAGCAGTTCTTC

D gene: .
J gene: TRBJ2-6
CDR3 length: 15
clone size: .
V gene: TRBV25-1
CDR3 protein: CASREGGTGANVLTF
CDR3 DNA: TGTGCCAGCAGGGAAGGGGGGACTGGGGCCAACGTCCTGACTTTC

D gene: TRBD1
J gene: TRBJ2-1
CDR3 length: 14
clone size: .
V gene: TRBV2
CDR3 protein: CATETGGLYNEQFF
CDR3 DNA: TGTGCCACCGAGACAGGGGGCCTCTACAATGAGCAGTTCTTC

D gene: .
J gene: TRBJ2-2
CDR3 length: 15
clone size: .
V gene: TRBV19
CDR3 protein: CASSTRTGRSKELFF
CDR3 DNA: TGTGCCAGTAGTACCCGAACAGGGAGATCCAAGGAGCTGTTTTTT

D gene: .
J gene: TRBJ2-7
CDR3 length: 13
clone size: .
V gene: TRBV10-3
CDR3 protein: CASRTPSSYEQYF
CDR3 DNA: TGTGCCAGTAGGACACCGAGCTCCTACGAGCAGTACTTC

D gene: .
J gene: TRBJ2-3
CDR3 length: 18
clone size: .
V gene: TRBV4-2
CDR3 protein: CASSQTGSGQPSTDTQYF
CDR3 DNA: TGTGCCAGCAGCCAGACTGGGAGCGGACAGCCTAGCACAGATACGCAGTATTTT